This T cell receptor beta chain appears in the sequencing data of a study of beta chain features in type 1 diabetes. Study information: Across every sample, about 110 million sorted cells were examined in total.

The germline CDR1 and CDR2 sequences are ENHRY and SYGVKD. The germline V and J ends were trimmed by 0 bases and 3 bases, with 17 bases remaining between them. This CDR3 is 17 amino acids long. Expressed TCRB transcripts were sequenced because the entire RNA isolate underwent reverse transcription. Some clones are missing from TCRdb's copy, which holds only in-frame ones; the method was immunoSEQ multiplex PCR. The sample holds 20,000 to 25,000 clones, about 58% seen once. Notes on the study in general: Possibly, sequencing cDNA over-represented cells that had high TCR expression levels. Any HLA type influence on TCRB rearrangement was left unresolved here. The naive, central memory and Treg TCRB repertoires showed an apparent similarity that was greater among patients than among healthy donors. Across all four CD4+ subsets, people with type 1 diabetes showed modestly shorter TCRB CDR3s.

For this clone: Its antigen remains unknown.

The chain has TRBV10-3 and TRBJ1-2; possibly TRBD1 for D (5 bases). The specimen was stem cell memory CD4+ T cells from blood. The origin of this receptor is a young man with type 1 diabetes. DNA for the CDR3: TGTGCCATCAGTGAGTCGACGATGAAGCAGGGTTACTATGGCTACACCTTC. As protein: CAISESTMKQGYYGYTF.